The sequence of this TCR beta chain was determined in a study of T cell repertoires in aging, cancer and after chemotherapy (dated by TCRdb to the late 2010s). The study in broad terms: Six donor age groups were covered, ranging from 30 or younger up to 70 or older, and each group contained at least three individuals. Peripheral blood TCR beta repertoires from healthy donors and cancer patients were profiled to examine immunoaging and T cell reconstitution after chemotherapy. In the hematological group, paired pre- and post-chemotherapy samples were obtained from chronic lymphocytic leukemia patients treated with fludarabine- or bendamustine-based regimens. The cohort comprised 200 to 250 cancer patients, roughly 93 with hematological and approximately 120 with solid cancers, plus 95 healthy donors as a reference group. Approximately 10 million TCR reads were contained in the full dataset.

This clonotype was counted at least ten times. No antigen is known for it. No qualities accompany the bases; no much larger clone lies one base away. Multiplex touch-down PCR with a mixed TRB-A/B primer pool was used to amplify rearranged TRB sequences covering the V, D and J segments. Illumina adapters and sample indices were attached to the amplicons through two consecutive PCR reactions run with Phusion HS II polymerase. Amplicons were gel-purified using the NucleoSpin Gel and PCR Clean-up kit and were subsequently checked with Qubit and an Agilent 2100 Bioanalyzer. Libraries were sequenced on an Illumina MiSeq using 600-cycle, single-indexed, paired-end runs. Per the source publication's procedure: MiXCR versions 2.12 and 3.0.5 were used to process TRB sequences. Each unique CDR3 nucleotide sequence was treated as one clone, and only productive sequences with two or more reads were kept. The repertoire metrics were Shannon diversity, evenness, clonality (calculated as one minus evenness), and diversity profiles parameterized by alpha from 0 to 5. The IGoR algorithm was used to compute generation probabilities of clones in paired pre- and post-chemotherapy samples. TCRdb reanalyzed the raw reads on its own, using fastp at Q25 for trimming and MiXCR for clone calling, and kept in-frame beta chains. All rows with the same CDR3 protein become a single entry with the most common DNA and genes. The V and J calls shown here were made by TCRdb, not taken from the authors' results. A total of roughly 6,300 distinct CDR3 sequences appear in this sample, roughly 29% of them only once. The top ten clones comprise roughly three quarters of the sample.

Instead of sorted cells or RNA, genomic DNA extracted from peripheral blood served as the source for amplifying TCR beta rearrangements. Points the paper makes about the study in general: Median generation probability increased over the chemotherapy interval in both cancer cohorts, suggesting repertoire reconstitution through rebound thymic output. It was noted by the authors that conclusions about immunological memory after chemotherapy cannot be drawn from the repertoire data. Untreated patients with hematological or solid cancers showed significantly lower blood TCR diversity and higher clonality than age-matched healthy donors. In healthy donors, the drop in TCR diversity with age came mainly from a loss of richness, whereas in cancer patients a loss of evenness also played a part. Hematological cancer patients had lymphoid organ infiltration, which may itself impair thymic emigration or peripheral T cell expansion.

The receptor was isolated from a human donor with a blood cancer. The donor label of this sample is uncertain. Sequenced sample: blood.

The CDR3 has the sequence CASGFRGEPTDTQYF. The DNA sequence is as follows: TGTGCCAGCGGGTTCCGGGGGGAACCCACAGATACGCAGTATTTT. The V gene is TRBV6-5 and the J gene is TRBJ2-3; 7 central nucleotides agree with TRBD2. The germline V gene provides CDR1 MNHEY and CDR2 SVGAGI. Trimming accounts for 8 bases at V and 2 bases at J, while the number of junction bases matched to no gene is 10. The CDR3 has 15 amino acids, counting the end cysteine and phenylalanine. Only the CDR3 DNA is retained, 45 bases long and in frame from the first base.